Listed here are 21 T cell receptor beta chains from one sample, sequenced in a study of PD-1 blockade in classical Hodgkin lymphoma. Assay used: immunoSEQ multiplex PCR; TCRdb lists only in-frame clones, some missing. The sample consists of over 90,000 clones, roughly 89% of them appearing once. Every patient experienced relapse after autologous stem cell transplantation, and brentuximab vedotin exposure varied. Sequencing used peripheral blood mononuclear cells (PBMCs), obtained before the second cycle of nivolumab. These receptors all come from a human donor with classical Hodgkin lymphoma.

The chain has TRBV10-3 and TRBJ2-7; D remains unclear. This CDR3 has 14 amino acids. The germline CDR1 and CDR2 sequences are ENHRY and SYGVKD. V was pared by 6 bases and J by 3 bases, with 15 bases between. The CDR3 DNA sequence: TGTGCCATCAGCTGGGCCGGAGCGAACTACGAGCAGTACTTC. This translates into CAISWAGANYEQYF.

The CDR3 here is CASSVWPQETQYF. CDR3 in DNA: TGTGCCAGCAGCGTATGGCCCCAAGAGACCCAGTACTTC. The J gene is TRBJ2-5, the V gene TRBV9; D remains unclear. The ends were cut back, 1 base at V and 1 base at J, with 5 bases in the middle. Germline lookup yields CDR1 SGDLS and CDR2 YYNGEE. This CDR3 is built from 13 residues.

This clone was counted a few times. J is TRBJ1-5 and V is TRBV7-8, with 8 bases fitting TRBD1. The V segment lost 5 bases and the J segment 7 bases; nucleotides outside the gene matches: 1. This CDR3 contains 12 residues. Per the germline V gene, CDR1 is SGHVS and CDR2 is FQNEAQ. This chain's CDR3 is CASSPGGQPQHF. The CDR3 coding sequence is TGTGCCAGCAGCCCAGGGGGCCAGCCCCAGCATTTT.

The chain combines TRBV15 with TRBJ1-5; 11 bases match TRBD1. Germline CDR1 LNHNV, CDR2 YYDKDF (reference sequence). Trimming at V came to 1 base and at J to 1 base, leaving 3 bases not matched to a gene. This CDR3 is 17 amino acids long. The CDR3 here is CATSRGDRGGSNQPQHF. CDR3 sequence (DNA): TGTGCCACCAGCAGAGGGGACAGGGGGGGGAGCAATCAGCCCCAGCATTTT.

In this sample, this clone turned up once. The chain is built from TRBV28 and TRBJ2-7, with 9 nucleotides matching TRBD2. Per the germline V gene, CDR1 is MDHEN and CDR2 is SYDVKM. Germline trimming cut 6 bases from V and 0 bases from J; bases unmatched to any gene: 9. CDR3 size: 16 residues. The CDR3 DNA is TGTGCCAGCAGGGCTCGGCCGGGACTAGCCTCCTACGAGCAGTACTTC. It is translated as CASRARPGLASYEQYF.

CDR3 in amino acids: CASSFGYSTDTQYF. Here the CDR3 DNA reads TGTGCCAGCAGTTTCGGGTACTCCACAGATACGCAGTATTTT. The chain is built from TRBV27 and TRBJ2-3; D gene unclear. Germline-derived CDR1 and CDR2 are MNHEY and SMNVEV (reference sequence). Between the trimmed V and J ends, which lost 3 bases and 2 bases, there was a span of 9 bases. CDR3 length equals 14 residues.

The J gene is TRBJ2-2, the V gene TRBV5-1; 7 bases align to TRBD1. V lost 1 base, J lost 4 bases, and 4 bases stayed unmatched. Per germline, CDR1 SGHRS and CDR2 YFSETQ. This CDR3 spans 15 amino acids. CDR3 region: CASSLRDSLTGELFF. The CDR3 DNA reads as TGCGCCAGCAGCTTGCGGGACAGCCTCACCGGGGAGCTGTTTTTT. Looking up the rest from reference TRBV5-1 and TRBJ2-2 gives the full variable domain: KAGVTQTPRYLIKTRGQQVTLSCSPISGHRSVSWYQQTPGQGLQFLFEYFSETQRNKGNFPGRFSGRQFSNSRSEMNVSTLELGDSALYLCASSLRDSLTGELFFGEGSRLTVL.

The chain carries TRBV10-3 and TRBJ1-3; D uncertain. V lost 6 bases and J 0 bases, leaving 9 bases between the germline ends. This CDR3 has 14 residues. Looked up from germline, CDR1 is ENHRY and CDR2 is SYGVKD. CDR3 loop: CAIRTSTSGNTIYF. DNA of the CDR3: TGTGCCATCAGGACTAGTACCTCTGGAAACACCATATATTTT.

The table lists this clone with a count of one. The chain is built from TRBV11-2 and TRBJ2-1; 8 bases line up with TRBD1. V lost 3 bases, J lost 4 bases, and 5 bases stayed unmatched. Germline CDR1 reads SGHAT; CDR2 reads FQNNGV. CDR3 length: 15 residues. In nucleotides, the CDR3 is TGTGCCAGCAGCTTGACAGGGGAAGGGTACAATGAGCAGTTCTTC. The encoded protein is CASSLTGEGYNEQFF.

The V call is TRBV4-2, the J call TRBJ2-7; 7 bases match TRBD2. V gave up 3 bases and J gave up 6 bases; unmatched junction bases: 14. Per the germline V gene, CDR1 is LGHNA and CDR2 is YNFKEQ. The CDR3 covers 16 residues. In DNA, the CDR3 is TGTGCCAGCAGCCACCTCGGGAGGAATACGGAGGGCGAGCAGTACTTC. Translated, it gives CASSHLGRNTEGEQYF.

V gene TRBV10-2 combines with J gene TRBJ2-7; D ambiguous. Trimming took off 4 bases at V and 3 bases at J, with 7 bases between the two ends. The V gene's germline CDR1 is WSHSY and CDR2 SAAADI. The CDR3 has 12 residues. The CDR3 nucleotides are TGCGCCAGCAGTGGGGCGGTCTACGAGCAGTACTTC. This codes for CASSGAVYEQYF.

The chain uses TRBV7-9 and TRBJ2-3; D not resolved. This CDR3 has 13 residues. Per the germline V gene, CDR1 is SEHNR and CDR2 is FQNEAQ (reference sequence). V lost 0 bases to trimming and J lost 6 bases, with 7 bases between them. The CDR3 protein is CASSLAETDTQYF. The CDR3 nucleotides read TGTGCCAGCAGCTTAGCGGAGACGGATACGCAGTATTTT.

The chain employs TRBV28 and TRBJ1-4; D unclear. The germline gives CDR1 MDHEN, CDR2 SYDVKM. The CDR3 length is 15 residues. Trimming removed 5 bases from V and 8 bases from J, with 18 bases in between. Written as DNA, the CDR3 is TGTGCCAGCAGTACACGCGCCGGGCAGTCCGAAAAACTGTTTTTT. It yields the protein CASSTRAGQSEKLFF.

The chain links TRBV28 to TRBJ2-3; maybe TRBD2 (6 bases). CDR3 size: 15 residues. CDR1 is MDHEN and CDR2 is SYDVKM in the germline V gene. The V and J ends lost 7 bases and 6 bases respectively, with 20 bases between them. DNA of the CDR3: TGTGCCAGCACGTCCCGTAGCGGCCTTTTGGATACGCAGTATTTT. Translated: CASTSRSGLLDTQYF. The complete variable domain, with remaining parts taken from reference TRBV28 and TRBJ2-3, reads DVKVTQSSRYLVKRTGEKVFLECVQDMDHENMFWYRQDPGLGLRLIYFSYDVKMKEKGDIPEGYSVSREKKERFSLILESASTNQTSMYLCASTSRSGLLDTQYFGPGTRLTVL.

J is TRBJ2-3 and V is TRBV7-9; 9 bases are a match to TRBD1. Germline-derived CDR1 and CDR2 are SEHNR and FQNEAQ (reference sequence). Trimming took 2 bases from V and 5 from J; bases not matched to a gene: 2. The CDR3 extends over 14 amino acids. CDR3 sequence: CASSLTGGIDTQYF. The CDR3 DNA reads TGTGCCAGCAGCTTAACAGGGGGCATAGATACGCAGTATTTT.

CDR3 amino acids: CASSFFTRPSTDTQYF. The DNA of the CDR3 is TGTGCCAGCAGTTTTTTCACTAGGCCAAGCACAGATACGCAGTATTTT. The chain uses TRBV28 and TRBJ2-3, with D perhaps matching TRBD2 (5 bases). V shed 3 bases and J shed 0 bases, with 13 bases lying between them. The CDR3 spans 16 residues. Germline loops: CDR1 MDHEN, CDR2 SYDVKM. Together with reference TRBV28 and TRBJ2-3, the CDR3 gives the full variable domain: DVKVTQSSRYLVKRTGEKVFLECVQDMDHENMFWYRQDPGLGLRLIYFSYDVKMKEKGDIPEGYSVSREKKERFSLILESASTNQTSMYLCASSFFTRPSTDTQYFGPGTRLTVL.

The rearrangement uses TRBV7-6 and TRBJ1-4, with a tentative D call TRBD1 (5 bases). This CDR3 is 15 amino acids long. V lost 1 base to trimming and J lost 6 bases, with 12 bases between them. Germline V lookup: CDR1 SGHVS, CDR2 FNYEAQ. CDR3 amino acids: CASSLEAGTHEKLFF. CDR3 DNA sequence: TGTGCCAGCAGCTTAGAGGCAGGGACCCATGAAAAACTGTTTTTT.

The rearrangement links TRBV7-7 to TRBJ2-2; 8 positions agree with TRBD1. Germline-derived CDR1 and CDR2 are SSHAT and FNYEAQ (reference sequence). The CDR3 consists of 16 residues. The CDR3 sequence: CAILEAGGDYTGELFF. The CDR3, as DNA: TGTGCTATCCTTGAGGCAGGGGGCGATTACACCGGGGAGCTGTTTTTT.

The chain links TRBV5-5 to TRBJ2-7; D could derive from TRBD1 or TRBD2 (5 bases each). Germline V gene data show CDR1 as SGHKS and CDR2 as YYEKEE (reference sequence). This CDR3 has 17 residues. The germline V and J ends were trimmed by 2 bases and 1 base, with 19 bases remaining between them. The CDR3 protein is CASSLNLRDLVSYEQYF. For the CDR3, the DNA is TGTGCCAGCAGCTTAAACCTCCGGGACCTCGTTTCCTACGAGCAGTACTTC.

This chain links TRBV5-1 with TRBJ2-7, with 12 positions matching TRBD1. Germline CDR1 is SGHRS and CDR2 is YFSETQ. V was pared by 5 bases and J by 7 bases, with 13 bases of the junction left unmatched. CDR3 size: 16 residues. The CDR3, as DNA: TGCGCCAGCAGGCAGCTCCCGGGACAGGGGGCCCCTGAGCAGTACTTC. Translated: CASRQLPGQGAPEQYF.

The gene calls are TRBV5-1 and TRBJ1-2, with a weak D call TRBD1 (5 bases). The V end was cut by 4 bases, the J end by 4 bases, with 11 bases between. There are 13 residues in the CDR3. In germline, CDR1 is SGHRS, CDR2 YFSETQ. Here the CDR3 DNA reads TGCGCCAGCAGCCCCAGACAGCCCTATGGCTACACCTTC. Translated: CASSPRQPYGYTF.